A selection of T cell receptor beta chains follows, all from one sample in a study of blood T cell repertoires in COVID-19. The assay was immunoSEQ multiplex PCR, and TCRdb's table has in-frame clones only and misses some. The sample has 70,000 or so clones; more than 75% are singletons. The sample comprised peripheral blood. The origin of the receptors is a human donor in a cohort sampled during active COVID-19. Both conserved end residues are part of each CDR3. D genes are given only for firm matches. Size is stated for part of the rows, as once, few or many counts, or as a class when the clone is expanded.

d_call j_call v_call clone_size cdr3_nt cdr3_aa
TRBD1 TRBJ2-7 TRBV19 NA TGTGCCAGTAGTTCCGGGACAGGGGGCTCCTACGAGCAGTACTTC CASSSGTGGSYEQYF
NA TRBJ2-3 TRBV3-1/TRBV3-2 NA TGTGCCAGCAGCCCTGAATCACGGGACTTAAAAACCACAGATACGCAGTATTTT CASSPESRDLKTTDTQYF
NA TRBJ2-3 TRBV19 NA TGTGCCAGTAGGTTACAGGAGGGAGCCACAGATACGCAGTATTTT CASRLQEGATDTQYF
NA TRBJ2-1 TRBV21-1 NA TGTGCCAGCAGCCCTCCCTACCCTCGATACAATGAGCAGTTCTTC CASSPPYPRYNEQFF
TRBD2 TRBJ2-1 TRBV2 NA TGTGCCAGCAGCGTACTAGCGGGGGGGTCCTACAATGAGCAGTTCTTC CASSVLAGGSYNEQFF
NA TRBJ2-2 TRBV19 NA TGTGCCAGTAGCTGGCGGCCCGGGGAGCTGTTTTTT CASSWRPGELFF
NA TRBJ2-3 TRBV9 NA TGTGCCAGCAGCGTAGAGGACAGTCTCACAGATACGCAGTATTTT CASSVEDSLTDTQYF
TRBD2 TRBJ2-2 TRBV9 once TGTGCCAGCAGCGTTTCTAGCGGGAGGGTGGTCGGGGAGCTGTTTTTT CASSVSSGRVVGELFF
NA TRBJ2-3 TRBV21-1 NA TGTGCCAGCAGCAAGTGTGCCAGGGTCACAGATACGCAGTATTTT CASSKCARVTDTQYF
TRBD1 TRBJ1-4 TRBV5-4 NA TGTGCCAGCAGCTTGTCTCCGGGACAGACTAATGAAAAACTGTTTTTT CASSLSPGQTNEKLFF
TRBD2 TRBJ2-5 TRBV4-1 NA TGCGCCAGCAGCCAAGCTCTAGCGGGAGGAATAGAGACCCAGTACTTC CASSQALAGGIETQYF
NA TRBJ1-1 TRBV18 once TGTGCCAGCTCACCGATTGTAAGAGGAGACGGCACTGAAGCTTTCTTT CASSPIVRGDGTEAFF
NA TRBJ1-4 TRBV5-1 NA TGCGCCAGCAGCTCCTCGGCCAGGGCGGATGAAAAACTGTTTTTT CASSSSARADEKLFF
NA TRBJ2-3 TRBV7-9 NA TGTGCCAGCAGCTTCGAGCCCGATACGCAGTATTTT CASSFEPDTQYF
TRBD2 TRBJ2-7 TRBV7-9 NA TGTGCCAGCAGCTTTAGCGGGGGGGGGTTTTCCTACGAGCAGTACTTC CASSFSGGGFSYEQYF
NA TRBJ2-7 TRBV5-1 NA TGCGCCAGCAGCTCCAGCTCCTACGAGCAGTACTTC CASSSSSYEQYF
NA TRBJ1-3 TRBV5-3 once TGTGCCAGAAGCGTGAACAGGAGCGACGATTCCTACTCTGGAAACACCATATATTTT CARSVNRSDDSYSGNTIYF
TRBD1 TRBJ2-3 TRBV9 medium-sized TGTGCCAGCAGCCCGACAGGGTTCCCCACAGATACGCAGTATTTT CASSPTGFPTDTQYF
TRBD2 TRBJ2-3 TRBV11-3 NA TGTGCCAGCAGCTTAGGTCTAGCGGGGTCCACAGATACGCAGTATTTT CASSLGLAGSTDTQYF
NA TRBJ2-5 TRBV5-4 NA TGTGCCAGCAGCTCCTCCGGGACTTGGGAGACCCAGTACTTC CASSSSGTWETQYF
TRBD2 TRBJ2-7 TRBV6-5 NA TGTGCCAGCAGCTCCGAAACTAGCGGGAGGGCCCCGTACTTC CASSSETSGRAPYF